This T cell receptor beta chain is from a study of blood T cell repertoires in COVID-19. As for the study in general: Spain, Italy and the United States supplied samples that represented acute and convalescent COVID-19. PBMCs, B-cell-depleted T cells, or T cells were the source of the cDNA or gDNA that made up the material.

The method was immunoSEQ multiplex PCR; TCRdb's version includes in-frame clones alone and lacks a portion of them. The sample yields about 170,000 clones, over 70% seen once. In germline, CDR1 is MNHEY, CDR2 SMNVEV (reference sequence). With V trimmed by 7 bases and J by 5 bases, 15 bases remained unmatched. The CDR3 runs to 18 residues. The V and J genes are TRBV27 and TRBJ2-1; 12 bases map to TRBD2. Sequencing used peripheral blood. The TCR was taken from a man between 70 and 80 years old with acute or convalescent COVID-19. Here the CDR3 reads CASTPRATSGRPNNEQFF. The CDR3 bases are TGTGCCAGCACCCCCCGGGCCACTAGCGGGAGGCCCAACAATGAGCAGTTCTTC.